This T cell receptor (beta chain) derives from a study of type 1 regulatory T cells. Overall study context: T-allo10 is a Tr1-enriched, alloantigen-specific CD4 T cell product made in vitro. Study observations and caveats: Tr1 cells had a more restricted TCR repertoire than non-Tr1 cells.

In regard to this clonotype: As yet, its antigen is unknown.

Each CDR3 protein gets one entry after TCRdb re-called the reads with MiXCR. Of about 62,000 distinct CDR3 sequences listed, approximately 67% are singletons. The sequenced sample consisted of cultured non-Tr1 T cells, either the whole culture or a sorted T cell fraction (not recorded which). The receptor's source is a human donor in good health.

The CDR3 is CATSNDGTHQETQYF. The CDR3 DNA reads as TGTGCCACCAGCAACGATGGGACACACCAAGAGACCCAGTACTTC. The V call is TRBV15, the J call TRBJ2-5; tentative D call: TRBD1 (6 bases). The CDR3 extends over 15 amino acids. CDR1 and CDR2 from the germline V gene are LNHNV and YYDKDF (reference sequence). V was clipped by 4 bases and J by 0 bases, with 12 bases between them.